What follows describes a single T cell receptor (beta chain). Its antigen is still unknown. Nothing much larger sits one base from this clone, and base qualities are not available. Participants in the prospective study were enrolled through a virtual design, were aged roughly 18 to 95 years, and lived in 20 to 30 United States geographic areas. In the prospective study, participants were assigned to cohorts based on the clinical history participants reported in a screening survey and a study questionnaire. ImmuneRACE Cohort 3 recovered participants were defined by two consecutive negative NP/OP PCR tests, healthcare professional clearance, or symptom resolution. In the prospective study, whole blood, serum and a nasopharyngeal or oropharyngeal swab were collected from each participant by mobile phlebotomists. Over a 2-month period, participants in the prospective study had the option of providing additional blood draws and questionnaires. Before DNA extraction, prospective study blood samples were shipped either frozen or at room temperature.

TCRbeta CDR3 regions were amplified from genomic DNA using the immunoSEQ Assay, a bias-controlled multiplex PCR. Under the source paper's analysis protocol: Within the assay, amplification of reference gene primers was used to estimate how many nucleated cells each sample contained. To quantify the absolute abundance of each unique TCRbeta CDR3 rearrangement, sequence reads were collapsed and filtered. Productive Simpson clonality was computed per sample as the square root of Simpson's diversity index over productive rearrangements. The table comes from immuneACCESS by way of TCRdb, which keeps in-frame sequences with V and J called. Part of the clones is missing from these tables; in studies checked, under half for an unresolved V gene and the rest for unknown reasons. V and J calls and clone size are given by that table; D and trimming were obtained from the DNA. This sample lists around 270,000 clones; approximately 85% were detected once. The ten largest clones capture 4% to 4.5% of the sample.

The germline V and J ends show losses of 3 bases and 6 bases respectively, and no gene match explains 10 bases of the junction. The CDR3 starts with the cysteine, ends with the phenylalanine, and has 16 residues. Just CDR3 DNA is preserved here, 48 bases in frame from base 1. According to the germline V gene, CDR1 reads SGHRS and CDR2 reads YFSETQ. This record comes from a study of blood T cell repertoires in COVID-19 (dated by TCRdb to 2020 to 2021). Concerning the study at large: The collaborator samples originated in the United States, Italy and Spain and spanned the acute and convalescent phases of COVID-19. The material from the prospective study consisted of cDNA or gDNA derived from T cells, B-cell-depleted T cells, or PBMCs. Subjects who had been exposed to COVID-19, were actively infected with it, or had recovered from it provided the deeply sampled blood TCRbeta repertoires that made up the dataset. The repertoires were made available in a free public database intended to serve as a resource for research on the immune response to SARS-CoV-2. The samples were drawn from the first 160 participants of the ongoing ImmuneRACE study and from under 1,500 subjects provided by 6 global collaborators. Nearly every sample came with metadata listing a de-identified subject ID, COVID-19 status, age in years and sex. Where HLA class I and class II types were available, the types were taken from metadata supplied by the sample provider, not from assay-based typing. Paper-wide results and their limitations: The amount of clinical and demographic metadata varied by source and participant and was provided uncurated.

The sequence links TRBV5-1 to TRBJ2-7, with 12 bases matching TRBD2. The clonotype comes from a woman younger than 45 who had recovered from COVID-19. Sequences were obtained from PBMCs or T cells enriched from blood (not recorded which). The bases read TGCGCCAGCAGCTCCGGACTAGCGGGGCCTAAGGGCGAGCAGTACTTC. Its translation is CASSSGLAGPKGEQYF.